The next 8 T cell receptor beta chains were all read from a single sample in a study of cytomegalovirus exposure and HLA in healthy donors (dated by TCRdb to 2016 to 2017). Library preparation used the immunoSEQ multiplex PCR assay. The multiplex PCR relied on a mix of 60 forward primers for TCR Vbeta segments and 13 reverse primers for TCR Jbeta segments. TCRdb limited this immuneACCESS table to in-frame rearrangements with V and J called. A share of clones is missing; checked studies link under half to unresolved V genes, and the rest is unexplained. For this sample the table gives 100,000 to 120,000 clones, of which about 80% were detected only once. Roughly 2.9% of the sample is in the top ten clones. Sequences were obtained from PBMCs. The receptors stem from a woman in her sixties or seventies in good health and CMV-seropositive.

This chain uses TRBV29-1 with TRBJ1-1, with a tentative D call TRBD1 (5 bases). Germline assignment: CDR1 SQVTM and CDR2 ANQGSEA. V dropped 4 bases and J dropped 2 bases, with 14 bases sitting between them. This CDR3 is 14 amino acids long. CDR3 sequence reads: CSVARTTDNTEAFF. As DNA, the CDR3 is TGCAGCGTTGCCCGTACGACAGATAACACTGAAGCTTTCTTT.

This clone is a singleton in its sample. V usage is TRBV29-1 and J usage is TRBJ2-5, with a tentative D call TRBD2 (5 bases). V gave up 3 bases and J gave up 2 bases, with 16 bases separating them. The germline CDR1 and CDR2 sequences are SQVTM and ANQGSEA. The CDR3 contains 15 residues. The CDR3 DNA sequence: TGCAGCGTTGAGAGCGGTCGGGGAACACAAGAGACCCAGTACTTC. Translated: CSVESGRGTQETQYF.

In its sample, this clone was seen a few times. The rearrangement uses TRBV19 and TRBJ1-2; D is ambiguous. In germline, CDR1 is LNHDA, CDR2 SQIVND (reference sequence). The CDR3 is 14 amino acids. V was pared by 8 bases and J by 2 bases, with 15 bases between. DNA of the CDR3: TGTGCCAGTCAACCCTTTGCGGGCAACTATGGCTACACCTTC. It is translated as CASQPFAGNYGYTF.

This CDR3 reads CASSGAGGNEQYF. CDR3 DNA sequence: TGTGCCAGCAGTGGAGCAGGGGGCAACGAGCAGTACTTC. This chain links TRBV2 with TRBJ2-7; 8 nucleotides match TRBD1. The CDR3 has 13 residues. With 4 bases clipped from V and 5 bases from J, the junction kept 4 bases outside the gene matches. The germline V gene has CDR1 SNHLY and CDR2 FYNNEI.

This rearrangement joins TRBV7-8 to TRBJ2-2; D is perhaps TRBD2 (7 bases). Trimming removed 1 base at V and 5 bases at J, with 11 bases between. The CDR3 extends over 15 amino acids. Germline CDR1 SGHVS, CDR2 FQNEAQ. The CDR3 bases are TGTGCCAGCAGCTTAGTTGGGAGGGGGACCGGGGAGCTGTTTTTT. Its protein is CASSLVGRGTGELFF.

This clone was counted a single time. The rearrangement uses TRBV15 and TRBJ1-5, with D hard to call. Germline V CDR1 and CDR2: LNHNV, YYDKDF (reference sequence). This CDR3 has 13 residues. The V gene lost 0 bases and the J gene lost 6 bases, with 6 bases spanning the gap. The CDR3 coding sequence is TGTGCCACCAGCAGAGATATTAGTCAGCCCCAGCATTTT. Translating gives CATSRDISQPQHF. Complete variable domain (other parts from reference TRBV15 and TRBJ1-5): DAMVIQNPRYQVTQFGKPVTLSCSQTLNHNVMYWYQQKSSQAPKLLFHYYDKDFNNEADTPDNFQSRRPNTSFCFLDIRSPGLGDTAMYLCATSRDISQPQHFGDGTRLSIL.

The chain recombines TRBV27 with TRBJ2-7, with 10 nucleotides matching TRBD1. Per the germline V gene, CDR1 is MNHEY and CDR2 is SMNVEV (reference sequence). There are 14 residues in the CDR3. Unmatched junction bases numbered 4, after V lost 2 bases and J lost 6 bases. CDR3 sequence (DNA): TGTGCCAGCAGTTTACTCGGGACAGGGGCCGAGCAGTACTTC. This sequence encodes CASSLLGTGAEQYF.

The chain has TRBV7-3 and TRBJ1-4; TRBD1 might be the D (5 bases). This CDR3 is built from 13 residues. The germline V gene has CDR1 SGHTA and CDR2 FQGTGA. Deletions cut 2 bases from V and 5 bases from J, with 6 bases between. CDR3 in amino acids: CASSLRQNEKLFF. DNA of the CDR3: TGTGCCAGCAGCTTACGACAGAATGAAAAACTGTTTTTT.